The 23 T cell receptor beta chains below all came from one sample that was sequenced in a study of radiation and T cells in renal cell carcinoma. Time point in this sample: blood 2 weeks post-SBRT. Treatment here: 15 Gy SBRT to primary tumor, nephrectomy 4 weeks later. This table comes from immunoSEQ multiplex PCR, and its TCRdb copy is limited to in-frame clones, with some not included. The sample holds approximately 120,000 clones, around 80% seen once. Here the sequenced sample was blood, taken from a patient whose treatment included radiotherapy and nephrectomy. The receptors were gathered from a man in his forties or fifties with renal cell carcinoma.

In its sample, this clone was seen once. The chain recombines TRBV16 with TRBJ1-5; 7 bases match TRBD1. There are 18 residues in the CDR3. The V and J ends lost 0 bases and 3 bases, in that order; junction bases with no gene match: 11. Germline V gene lookup returns CDR1 KGHSY and CDR2 FQNENV. The DNA of the CDR3 is TGTGCCAGCAGCCAATCGGAAGAGTGGCAGGGGGACAATCAGCCCCAGCATTTT. It specifies CASSQSEEWQGDNQPQHF.

V gene TRBV11-2 combines with J gene TRBJ1-5; D unresolved. This CDR3 is 13 amino acids long. Trimming shortened V by 4 bases and J by 7 bases, and 11 bases separated the two germline ends. Germline V gene sequence: CDR1 SGHAT, CDR2 FQNNGV. The CDR3 is CASSWEVSQPQHF. The CDR3 nucleotides read TGTGCCAGCAGCTGGGAGGTGAGCCAGCCCCAGCATTTT.

The chain recombines TRBV2 with TRBJ1-5, with D unclear. Looked up from germline, CDR1 is SNHLY and CDR2 is FYNNEI. Deletions cut 5 bases from V and 4 bases from J, with 9 bases between. The CDR3 covers 13 residues. The CDR3 spells CASSRQANQPQHF. In DNA, the CDR3 is TGTGCCAGCAGTCGCCAGGCTAATCAGCCCCAGCATTTT.

CDR3 nucleotides: TGCGCCAGCAGCTTGGATCCAGGCACTGAAGCTTTCTTT. Its translation is CASSLDPGTEAFF. The gene calls are TRBV5-1 and TRBJ1-1; D is unclear. CDR1 and CDR2 from the germline V gene are SGHRS and YFSETQ. V was pared by 0 bases and J by 4 bases, with 7 bases between. The CDR3 is made up of 13 amino acids.

In this sample, this clone turned up a few times. The rearrangement joins TRBV29-1 to TRBJ1-1; 7 positions match TRBD1. Germline assignment: CDR1 SQVTM and CDR2 ANQGSEA. V shed 4 bases, J shed 2 bases, and the junction held 4 bases outside the gene matches. The CDR3 has 13 amino acids. The CDR3 loop is CSVARQGNTEAFF. CDR3 nucleotides: TGCAGCGTTGCACGACAGGGAAACACTGAAGCTTTCTTT.

The V and J genes are TRBV11-3 and TRBJ2-5, with D maybe TRBD2 (6 bases). CDR1 is SGHNT and CDR2 is YENEEA in the germline V gene. V shed 4 bases and J shed 5 bases, with 14 bases lying between them. The CDR3 sequence is 14 residues long. Written as DNA, the CDR3 is TGTGCCAGCAGCTCCGGGACTGAGGTGGAGACCCAGTACTTC. Translated, it gives CASSSGTEVETQYF.

The J gene is TRBJ1-1, the V gene TRBV11-2, with D unresolved. CDR3 size: 12 residues. CDR1 SGHAT and CDR2 FQNNGV come from the germline V gene. V lost 5 bases and J lost 7, with 11 bases in between. CDR3 region: CASSLQLSEAFF. The CDR3 DNA follows: TGTGCCAGCAGCCTACAGTTGAGTGAAGCTTTCTTT.

The chain has TRBV27 and TRBJ2-1; D gene ambiguous. This CDR3 comprises 14 residues. V lost 3 bases, J lost 2 bases, and 8 bases lay in between. Germline CDR1 MNHEY, CDR2 SMNVEV (reference sequence). The CDR3 bases are TGTGCCAGCAGTTTTAAAGACACCTACAATGAGCAGTTCTTC. This sequence encodes CASSFKDTYNEQFF.

The CDR3 region has the DNA TGCGCCAGCAGTTACGCGACAGCCAACAATGAGCAGTTCTTC. Protein sequence: CASSYATANNEQFF. This rearrangement joins TRBV5-1 to TRBJ2-1, with D maybe TRBD1 (5 bases). The CDR3 totals 14 residues. The ends were cut back, 5 bases at V and 5 bases at J, with 14 bases in the middle. From germline, CDR1 is SGHRS and CDR2 YFSETQ.

This rearrangement joins TRBV6-5 to TRBJ1-4; 7 positions match TRBD1. This CDR3 is 13 amino acids long. CDR1 is MNHEY and CDR2 is SVGAGI in the germline V gene. Trimming took 1 base from V and 8 from J; bases not matched to a gene: 1. The CDR3 DNA sequence: TGTGCCAGCAGTTACTACAGGGGCGAAAAACTGTTTTTT. Its protein product is CASSYYRGEKLFF.

The chain is built from TRBV18 and TRBJ2-1; 8 nucleotides match TRBD1. Germline CDR1 reads KGHSH; CDR2 reads LQKENI. This CDR3 is 15 amino acids long. V shed 2 bases, J shed 3 bases, and the junction held 3 bases outside the gene matches. CDR3 sequence: CASSPATGDYNEQFF. Here the CDR3 DNA reads TGTGCCAGCTCACCAGCGACAGGGGACTACAATGAGCAGTTCTTC.

The chain has TRBV4-2 and TRBJ2-7; 7 positions agree with TRBD2. J was trimmed by 5 bases and V by 2 bases; bases with no gene match: 6. The CDR3 runs 14 residues. Germline V CDR1 and CDR2: LGHNA, YNFKEQ. CDR3 sequence reads: CASSQTGTIDEQYF. CDR3 coding DNA: TGTGCCAGCAGCCAAACCGGGACTATTGACGAGCAGTACTTC.

The V and J genes are TRBV5-4 and TRBJ1-1; D gene ambiguous. The CDR3 spans 13 residues. Trimming removed 2 bases at V and 1 base at J, with 6 bases between. Per germline, CDR1 SGHNT and CDR2 YYREEE (reference sequence). The CDR3: CASSFEGNTEAFF. In DNA form, the CDR3 reads TGTGCCAGCAGCTTCGAGGGGAACACTGAAGCTTTCTTT.

The V and J genes are TRBV28 and TRBJ2-7; D unclear. Germline CDR1 is MDHEN and CDR2 is SYDVKM. V lost 6 bases, J lost 2 bases, and 8 bases lay in between. This CDR3 spans 12 amino acids. CDR3 residues: CASRRWAYEQYF. CDR3 sequence (DNA): TGTGCCAGCAGAAGATGGGCCTACGAGCAGTACTTC.

This chain's CDR3 is CAISGGIGSYEQYF. CDR3 nucleotides: TGTGCCATCAGTGGTGGGATCGGGTCCTACGAGCAGTACTTC. The gene calls are TRBV10-3 and TRBJ2-7; unclear D gene. Germline V CDR1 and CDR2: ENHRY, SYGVKD. Trimming left V 4 bases short and J 1 base short, with 11 bases between. The CDR3 extends over 14 amino acids.

This clone was counted ten times or more. Distinct nucleotide sequences in the sample also encode this CDR3. The rearrangement links TRBV27 to TRBJ1-1; D not certain. This CDR3 comprises 10 residues. V lost 8 bases to trimming and J lost 1 base, with 2 bases between them. Germline V gene data show CDR1 as MNHEY and CDR2 as SMNVEV (reference sequence). The CDR3 region is CASGNTEAFF. The CDR3 DNA is TGTGCCAGCGGGAACACTGAAGCTTTCTTT.

The chain recombines TRBV7-8 with TRBJ1-1; D gene ambiguous. The CDR3 is 15 amino acids. V was shortened by 2 bases and J by 0 bases, with 10 bases between the two germline ends. From germline, CDR1 is SGHVS and CDR2 FQNEAQ. CDR3: CASSLSAGVNTEAFF. The CDR3 nucleotides read TGTGCCAGCAGCTTATCGGCAGGAGTGAACACTGAAGCTTTCTTT.

The chain joins TRBV9 to TRBJ2-7, with D uncertain. Germline CDR1 is SGDLS and CDR2 is YYNGEE. This CDR3 contains 13 residues. V lost 4 bases and J 12 bases, leaving 20 bases between the germline ends. The chain's CDR3 is CASSLGFLDPPYF. The CDR3 nucleotides are TGTGCCAGCAGCCTAGGATTCTTGGACCCCCCGTACTTC.

The chain combines TRBV5-1 with TRBJ2-7, with TRBD2 identical over 13 bases. The J segment lost 3 bases and the V segment lost 4 bases, leaving 1 base of the junction unmatched. The CDR3 extends over 14 amino acids. Per germline, CDR1 SGHRS and CDR2 YFSETQ. As DNA, the CDR3 is TGCGCCAGCAGCCGGACTAGCGGGAGCTACGAGCAGTACTTC. Its protein product is CASSRTSGSYEQYF. The whole variable domain, filled in from reference TRBV5-1 and TRBJ2-7, reads KAGVTQTPRYLIKTRGQQVTLSCSPISGHRSVSWYQQTPGQGLQFLFEYFSETQRNKGNFPGRFSGRQFSNSRSEMNVSTLELGDSALYLCASSRTSGSYEQYFGPGTRLTVT.

V is TRBV15 and J is TRBJ1-1; D gene ambiguous. The CDR3 totals 12 residues. CDR1 and CDR2 (germline): LNHNV, YYDKDF (reference sequence). Deletions cut 0 bases from V and 3 bases from J, with 2 bases between. CDR3 sequence reads: CATSRDYTEAFF. The CDR3 nucleotides are TGTGCCACCAGCAGAGATTACACTGAAGCTTTCTTT.

The V call is TRBV6-5, the J call TRBJ2-7; D gene unclear. The CDR3 has 13 amino acids. Trimming cost V 4 bases and J 4 bases, with 11 bases left between them. Germline CDR1 reads MNHEY; CDR2 reads SVGAGI. The DNA of the CDR3 is TGTGCCAGCAGTTCCCATATCATTTACGAGCAGTACTTC. The encoded protein is CASSSHIIYEQYF.

The chain is built from TRBV10-3 and TRBJ2-1; D is possibly TRBD2 (5 bases). Trimming cost V 6 bases and J 0 bases, with 12 bases left between them. Germline V gene data show CDR1 as ENHRY and CDR2 as SYGVKD. The CDR3 sequence is 15 residues long. The CDR3 coding sequence is TGTGCCATCAGCCCCCAAAGCGGCTCCTACAATGAGCAGTTCTTC. It yields the protein CAISPQSGSYNEQFF.

This clone has just a few counts. V is TRBV19 and J is TRBJ2-5, with TRBD1 identical over 7 bases. This CDR3 comprises 14 residues. Trimming removed 7 bases from V and 4 bases from J; junction bases left unmatched: 9. Germline CDR1 is LNHDA and CDR2 is SQIVND (reference sequence). CDR3 region: CASTRTGRGETQYF. The CDR3, as DNA: TGTGCCAGTACCCGGACAGGACGGGGAGAGACCCAGTACTTC.